These 16 T cell receptor beta chains were all obtained from the same sample, sequenced in a study of Ad26.COV2.S vaccination and SARS-CoV-2 variants. Clones were read by immunoSEQ multiplex PCR, and TCRdb kept only the in-frame ones, dropping some. The sample consists of about 350,000 clones, around 88% of them appearing once. The treatment denotes: about 20 received Ad26.COV2.S at low or high dose, single or two shots; about 5 received placebo; per-sample allocation not given. The samples date from day 63 after the first vaccine or placebo injection. Sample: peripheral blood, taken in a trial of Ad26.COV2.S vaccine versus placebo. All receptors derive from a person aged 18-60 years who received the Ad26.COV2.S COVID-19 vaccine or a placebo.

The genes are TRBV7-3 and TRBJ2-3; D remains ambiguous. V lost 7 bases, J lost 2 bases, and 13 bases lay in between. Germline lookup yields CDR1 SGHTA and CDR2 FQGTGA. The CDR3 loop spans 14 amino acids. In DNA form, the CDR3 reads TGTGCCAGCAAACGGACCCCCACCACAGATACGCAGTATTTT. As protein: CASKRTPTTDTQYF.

The V gene is TRBV6-6, the J gene TRBJ1-2; TRBD1 aligns across 8 bases. Germline loops: CDR1 MNHNY, CDR2 SVGAGI (reference sequence). The trim removed 6 bases at V and 2 bases at J, leaving 8 bases unmatched. This CDR3 has 15 residues. CDR3 amino acids: CASSPDRQGNYGYTF. The CDR3 DNA sequence: TGTGCCAGCAGCCCGGACCGACAGGGGAACTATGGCTACACCTTC.

The J gene is TRBJ2-7, the V gene TRBV12-3 or TRBV12-4; no clear D. The CDR3 has 13 amino acids. Trimming removed 3 bases at V and 3 bases at J, with 9 bases between. The CDR3 DNA reads TGTGCCAGCAGTTTTGACAAGGACTACGAGCAGTACTTC. Amino acid sequence: CASSFDKDYEQYF.

This clone was observed a single time. The rearrangement links TRBV5-5 to TRBJ2-1; 10 bases align to TRBD2. In germline, CDR1 is SGHKS, CDR2 YYEKEE (reference sequence). V was clipped by 1 base and J by 4 bases; unmatched bases: 2. This CDR3 spans 15 amino acids. The CDR3 DNA is TGTGCCAGCAGCTTGTTAGCGGGGGGTTACAATGAGCAGTTCTTC. Translated: CASSLLAGGYNEQFF. The entire variable domain, with the rest obtained from reference TRBV5-5 and TRBJ2-1, is as follows: DAGVTQSPTHLIKTRGQQVTLRCSPISGHKSVSWYQQVLGQGPQFIFQYYEKEERGRGNFPDRFSARQFPNYSSELNVNALLLGDSALYLCASSLLAGGYNEQFFGPGTRLTVL.

This chain connects TRBV5-4 to TRBJ2-2; D possibly matches TRBD1 or TRBD2 (5 bases each). The V end lost 5 bases, the J end lost 1 base, and 12 bases lay between the germline ends. This CDR3 spans 15 amino acids. Germline CDR1 SGHNT, CDR2 YYREEE (reference sequence). This CDR3 is CASSSGRGNTGELFF. In DNA, the CDR3 is TGTGCCAGCAGTTCGGGACGGGGGAACACCGGGGAGCTGTTTTTT.

About this clone itself: Additional DNA sequences in this sample encode the identical CDR3. The genes are TRBV7-9 and TRBJ2-7, with 9 bases fitting TRBD1. Germline V gives CDR1 SEHNR, CDR2 FQNEAQ (reference sequence). The CDR3 covers 15 residues. With V trimmed by 0 bases and J by 4 bases, 4 bases remained unmatched. The CDR3 nucleotides are TGTGCCAGCAGCTTAGCGAGGACAGGGGCGTACGAGCAGTACTTC. It codes for CASSLARTGAYEQYF.

The rearrangement uses TRBV11-2 and TRBJ1-1, with 8 bases lining up with TRBD1. CDR3 length equals 15 residues. The V gene end was trimmed by 1 base and the J gene end by 10 bases; junction bases not matched to a gene: 11. Per germline, CDR1 SGHAT and CDR2 FQNNGV. Here the CDR3 DNA reads TGTGCCAGCAGCTTAGTTTCCCAGGGGGCCTCACGAGCTTTCTTT. It codes for CASSLVSQGASRAFF.

The V and J genes are TRBV7-2 and TRBJ2-3; D is perhaps TRBD1 (6 bases). The V gene's germline CDR1 is SGHTA and CDR2 FQGNSA. The CDR3 is 15 amino acids. Trimming removed 1 base from V and 6 bases from J, with 14 bases in between. The CDR3 nucleotides read TGTGCCAGCAGCTTAGGTGGCACAGGGTGGGATACGCAGTATTTT. It yields the protein CASSLGGTGWDTQYF.

This chain uses TRBV19 with TRBJ1-4; the D gene is possibly TRBD1 (5 bases). V dropped 7 bases and J dropped 6 bases, with 12 bases sitting between them. Germline V CDR1 and CDR2: LNHDA, SQIVND (reference sequence). The CDR3 is 13 amino acids. In DNA form, the CDR3 reads TGTGCCAGTAATCGGCAGGGATATGAAAAACTGTTTTTT. Residues: CASNRQGYEKLFF.

This chain uses TRBV7-8 with TRBJ2-5; D might be TRBD2 (6 bases). The CDR3 has 15 residues. Germline loops: CDR1 SGHVS, CDR2 FQNEAQ. Trimming pared 3 bases from V and 2 bases from J, leaving 13 bases between. The CDR3 nucleotides are TGTGCCAGCAGCTTGGGGGGAGGTCCTCAAGAGACCCAGTACTTC. This codes for CASSLGGGPQETQYF.

V and J are TRBV10-3 and TRBJ2-1; D is uncertain. The V and J ends lost 4 bases and 5 bases respectively, with 9 bases between them. CDR3 size: 13 residues. Germline V gene sequence: CDR1 ENHRY, CDR2 SYGVKD. DNA of the CDR3: TGTGCCATCAGTGGCGAGACCAACAATGAGCAGTTCTTC. Translating it yields CAISGETNNEQFF.

The chain is built from TRBV5-4 and TRBJ2-5, with D unclear. The CDR3 is made up of 15 amino acids. Germline V gene sequence: CDR1 SGHNT, CDR2 YYREEE (reference sequence). Trimming left V 2 bases short and J 2 bases short, with 13 bases between. As DNA, the CDR3 is TGTGCCAGCAGCTTTCGTCTCGAATTTCAAGAGACCCAGTACTTC. Translating it yields CASSFRLEFQETQYF.

The chain recombines TRBV9 with TRBJ2-2; D gene unclear. The V gene lost 4 bases and the J gene lost 3 bases, with 13 bases spanning the gap. Germline CDR1 reads SGDLS; CDR2 reads YYNGEE. The CDR3 has 15 residues. The CDR3 DNA reads TGTGCCAGCAGCCTAAGGGTAGACGACACCGGGGAGCTGTTTTTT. It is translated as CASSLRVDDTGELFF.

The J gene is TRBJ1-6, the V gene TRBV4-1; a weak D match, TRBD1 (5 bases). V gave up 2 bases and J gave up 7 bases, with 9 bases separating them. Germline V CDR1 and CDR2: MGHRA, YSYEKL. This CDR3 comprises 14 residues. DNA for the CDR3: TGCGCCAGCAGCCAATCTGAGGGGAATTCACCCCTCCACTTT. Translation: CASSQSEGNSPLHF.

This clone has more than one count but fewer than ten. This chain uses TRBV6-5 with TRBJ1-6, with D perhaps matching TRBD1 (6 bases). Germline V lookup: CDR1 MNHEY, CDR2 SVGAGI. This CDR3 has 16 amino acids. V was shortened by 4 bases and J by 5 bases, with 15 bases between the two germline ends. CDR3 in DNA: TGTGCCAGCAGTTTAAATCCGGGACAAGATAATTCACCCCTCCACTTT. It specifies CASSLNPGQDNSPLHF.

The gene calls are TRBV6-1 and TRBJ1-5; 8 bases match TRBD1. Germline V gene lookup returns CDR1 MNHNS and CDR2 SASEGT. The length of the CDR3 is 14 residues. Unmatched junction bases numbered 2, after V lost 3 bases and J lost 4 bases. The CDR3 bases are TGTGCCAGCAGTGACAGGGGGCGAAATCAGCCCCAGCATTTT. Encoded protein: CASSDRGRNQPQHF.